A single sample gave rise to the 6 T cell receptor beta chains below, sequenced in a study of T cells after yellow fever vaccination. TCRdb re-called the 5' RACE reads with MiXCR, one entry per CDR3 protein. In the table there are more than 450,000 distinct CDR3 sequences, roughly 22% of which are singletons. Here the sequenced sample was PBMCs, taken less than 25 days after the first yellow fever vaccination. These receptors were taken from a man between 18 and 35 years old who received the YFV17D yellow fever vaccine.

This clonotype was counted between two and nine times. This chain connects TRBV7-8 to TRBJ2-5; 7 nucleotides align to TRBD1. CDR3 length: 14 amino acids. CDR1 SGHVS and CDR2 FQNEAQ come from the germline V gene. With 3 bases clipped from V and 5 bases from J, the junction kept 6 bases outside the gene matches. CDR3 protein: CASSFSPTGETQYF. In DNA form, the CDR3 reads TGTGCCAGCAGCTTCTCCCCGACAGGGGAGACCCAGTACTTC.

This clonotype appeared a few times. The chain has TRBV20-1 and TRBJ1-4; D possibly corresponds to TRBD1 (6 bases). This CDR3 spans 13 amino acids. Germline CDR1 DFQATT, CDR2 SNEGSKA (reference sequence). V was cut by 5 bases and J by 5 bases, with 12 bases left in between. The CDR3 sequence: CSAGDKWNEKLFF. DNA of the CDR3: TGCAGTGCTGGGGACAAATGGAATGAAAAACTGTTTTTT.

In this sample, this clonotype turned up a few times. The chain is built from TRBV6-1 and TRBJ1-1; 8 bases are shared with TRBD1. There are 14 residues in the CDR3. V shed 10 bases, J shed 1 base, and the junction held 8 bases outside the gene matches. The germline V gene encodes CDR1 MNHNS and CDR2 SASEGT. The CDR3 DNA follows: TGTGCCACCCGACAGGGGACTTCGAACACTGAAGCTTTCTTT. Amino acid sequence: CATRQGTSNTEAFF.

This clonotype has a single count. The rearrangement joins TRBV11-2 to TRBJ1-1, with D uncertain. Trimming took off 0 bases at V and 11 bases at J, with 16 bases between the two ends. The CDR3 loop spans 14 amino acids. Germline loops: CDR1 SGHAT, CDR2 FQNNGV. CDR3 nucleotides: TGTGCCAGCAGCTTAGATCCGGGTACGGGCACCGCTTTCTTT. Amino acid sequence: CASSLDPGTGTAFF.

V usage is TRBV4-3 and J usage is TRBJ1-2, with 9 bases matching TRBD1. J lost 6 bases, V lost 3 bases, and 8 bases had no gene match. Germline V lookup: CDR1 LGHNA, CDR2 YSLEER. The CDR3 has 15 amino acids. CDR3 sequence reads: CASSHTDRGRNGYTF. In DNA, the CDR3 is TGCGCCAGCAGCCATACGGACAGGGGACGCAATGGCTACACCTTC.

The chain is built from TRBV4-2 and TRBJ2-5; tentative D call: TRBD2 (5 bases). Deletions cut 0 bases from V and 1 base from J, with 12 bases between. Germline V gene sequence: CDR1 LGHNA, CDR2 YNFKEQ. This CDR3 comprises 16 residues. CDR3 residues: CASSQDWAGSQETQYF. The CDR3 nucleotides read TGTGCCAGCAGCCAAGATTGGGCGGGCTCCCAAGAGACCCAGTACTTC.